One sample yielded the 10 T cell receptor beta chains listed below, sequenced in a study of T cells after yellow fever vaccination. One entry per CDR3 protein results from TCRdb running MiXCR on the 5' RACE reads. This table has 100,000 to 150,000 distinct CDR3 sequences, 6.5% to 8% appearing once. The material sequenced was CD4+ T cells sorted from PBMCs, taken roughly 10 days after the first yellow fever vaccination. The receptors stem from a young man who received the YFV17D yellow fever vaccine.

The chain employs TRBV5-1 and TRBJ1-2; weak D call: TRBD1 (5 bases). The germline V and J ends were trimmed by 4 bases and 8 bases, with 15 bases remaining between them. The CDR3 runs 13 residues. Germline assignment: CDR1 SGHRS and CDR2 YFSETQ. In DNA, the CDR3 is TGCGCCAGCAGCCCGGGTCAGGGAGAAGGCTACACCTTC. Its translation is CASSPGQGEGYTF.

Ten or more counts support this clonotype. J is TRBJ2-1 and V is TRBV7-2; D is undetermined. The V end was cut by 3 bases, the J end by 7 bases, with 10 bases between. The CDR3 is made up of 13 amino acids. The germline gives CDR1 SGHTA, CDR2 FQGNSA. The CDR3 DNA reads TGTGCCAGCAGCTTCGGCGGCAGAAATGAGCAGTTCTTC. This codes for CASSFGGRNEQFF.

J is TRBJ2-2 and V is TRBV7-2; 7 positions match TRBD2. Looked up from germline, CDR1 is SGHTA and CDR2 is FQGNSA. V was clipped by 5 bases and J by 4 bases; unmatched bases: 7. The CDR3 spans 15 residues. Here the CDR3 DNA reads TGTGCCAGCAGCCCCCGGGGGGTCCTCACCGGGGAGCTGTTTTTT. Its protein product is CASSPRGVLTGELFF.

In its sample, this clonotype was seen many times. The chain employs TRBV12-3 or TRBV12-4 and TRBJ1-1, with D possibly being TRBD1 (6 bases). The CDR3 length is 15 residues. V was cut by 4 bases and J by 1 base, with 13 bases left in between. The CDR3 protein is CASSSHRATNTEAFF. The CDR3, as DNA: TGTGCCAGCAGTTCCCACAGGGCCACGAACACTGAAGCTTTCTTT.

The table lists this clonotype with many counts. The chain is built from TRBV4-1 and TRBJ2-3; the D gene could be TRBD1 or TRBD2 (6 bases each). In germline, CDR1 is MGHRA, CDR2 YSYEKL. The CDR3 is 17 amino acids. Trimming pared 1 base from V and 5 bases from J, leaving 19 bases between. Written as DNA, the CDR3 is TGCGCCAGCAGCCAAGTTTTTTTGTCGGGGGCCGGAGATACGCAGTATTTT. Translation: CASSQVFLSGAGDTQYF.

This clonotype was counted ten times or more. This sequence joins TRBV5-1 and TRBJ2-1; 7 bases match TRBD2. V lost 4 bases to trimming and J lost 0 bases; unmatched junction nucleotides: 4. The CDR3 loop spans 15 amino acids. Germline V gene lookup returns CDR1 SGHRS and CDR2 YFSETQ. The CDR3 DNA reads as TGCGCCAGCAGCAGTAGCGGGCCCTCCTACAATGAGCAGTTCTTC. Translating it yields CASSSSGPSYNEQFF.

This clonotype showed up many times. The J gene is TRBJ1-1, the V gene TRBV12-3 or TRBV12-4, with D maybe TRBD1 (5 bases). This CDR3 contains 13 residues. V was cut by 7 bases and J by 7 bases, with 16 bases left in between. CDR3 loop: CASTWGTNGEAFF. CDR3 nucleotides: TGTGCCAGCACCTGGGGGACCAACGGTGAAGCTTTCTTT.

This clonotype occurred a few times. This sequence joins TRBV7-9 and TRBJ2-1; the D is unclear. This CDR3 has 15 amino acids. Germline values: CDR1 SEHNR, CDR2 FQNEAQ (reference sequence). Trimming shortened V by 1 base and J by 9 bases, and 16 bases separated the two germline ends. The CDR3 sequence is CASSLVGLLWPEQFF. The CDR3 DNA reads as TGTGCCAGCAGCTTAGTAGGGCTCTTATGGCCTGAGCAGTTCTTC.

This clonotype occurred many times. The V gene is TRBV11-2, the J gene TRBJ2-1; 9 bases align to TRBD2. This CDR3 region has 18 residues. From germline, CDR1 is SGHAT and CDR2 FQNNGV. The V gene end was trimmed by 3 bases and the J gene end by 6 bases; junction bases not matched to a gene: 15. Here the CDR3 DNA reads TGTGCCAGCAGCTTGGTATGGGCCGGGGCGGGGGGGATCAATGAGCAGTTCTTC. This gives the protein CASSLVWAGAGGINEQFF.

This clonotype was recorded many times. The genes are TRBV30 and TRBJ1-5; the D gene is possibly TRBD1 (6 bases). Germline loops: CDR1 GTSNPN, CDR2 SVGIG (reference sequence). The CDR3 sequence is 12 residues long. With 1 base removed from V and 8 bases from J, the gap between germline ends came to 9 bases. The CDR3 DNA reads as TGTGCCTGGAGTGCAGGGGCCAAGCCCCAGCATTTT. Translated: CAWSAGAKPQHF.